Listed here are 13 T cell receptor beta chains from one sample, sequenced in a study of CD8 T cells in ankylosing spondylitis. Overall study findings and caveats: A TCR beta motif made of about 8 highly homologous variants seemed typical of ankylosing spondylitis blood.

The antigens for these receptors are not known. TCRdb ran MiXCR on the 5' RACE reads and lists one entry per CDR3 protein. The sample comprises about 450,000 distinct CDR3 sequences, 25% to 30% of which are singletons, and 0.85% to 1% rests with the top ten. The sequencing sample was made of blood, either unsorted or a sorted T cell fraction (not recorded which). Every receptor here comes from a male donor with ankylosing spondylitis.

This clonotype was counted many times. Compared with germline, one end of the junction differs, possibly owing to a read error. The V gene is TRBV5-1, the J gene TRBJ2-1; no definite D call. The CDR3 covers 13 residues. The germline gives CDR1 SGHRS, CDR2 YFSETQ. The CDR3 coding sequence is TGTGCCAGCAGCTCTAGCTCCTACAATGAGCAGTTCTTC. This translates into CASSSSSYNEQFF. Full variable domain (outside the CDR3, taken from reference TRBV5-1 and TRBJ2-1): KAGVTQTPRYLIKTRGQQVTLSCSPISGHRSVSWYQQTPGQGLQFLFEYFSETQRNKGNFPGRFSGRQFSNSRSEMNVSTLELGDSALYLCASSSSSYNEQFFGPGTRLTVL.

In this sample, this clonotype turned up once. This sequence joins TRBV5-6 and TRBJ2-1; no firm D call. The CDR3 has 14 amino acids. Looked up from germline, CDR1 is SGHDT and CDR2 is YYEEEE. Trimming pared 1 base from V and 8 bases from J, leaving 13 bases between. For the CDR3, the DNA is TGTGCCAGCAGCTTGACTACTACCGGCTATGAGCAGTTCTTC. Its translation is CASSLTTTGYEQFF.

This clonotype turned up a few times. This sequence joins TRBV7-8 and TRBJ2-1; 8 nucleotides align to TRBD2. V shed 1 base and J 2 bases; nucleotides not matched to a gene: 4. The V gene's germline CDR1 is SGHVS and CDR2 FQNEAQ. There are 16 residues in the CDR3. The DNA of the CDR3 is TGTGCCAGCAGCTTAGACGCGGGAGGACCCTACAATGAGCAGTTCTTC. Translated: CASSLDAGGPYNEQFF. Filled out from reference TRBV7-8 and TRBJ2-1, the complete variable domain reads GAGVSQSPRYKVAKRGQDVALRCDPISGHVSLFWYQQALGQGPEFLTYFQNEAQLDKSGLPSDRFFAERPEGSVSTLKIQRTQQEDSAVYLCASSLDAGGPYNEQFFGPGTRLTVL.

V is TRBV10-3 and J is TRBJ1-4; a weak D match, TRBD1 (6 bases). V shed 4 bases and J shed 4 bases, with 10 bases lying between them. The germline V gene encodes CDR1 ENHRY and CDR2 SYGVKD. The CDR3 contains 14 residues. For the CDR3, the DNA is TGTGCCATCAGTGGGACAGCCAGTAATGAAAAACTGTTTTTT. Translated: CAISGTASNEKLFF.

This clonotype was seen a handful of times. J is TRBJ1-4 and V is TRBV5-1, with TRBD1 as a possible D gene (5 bases). The CDR3 length is 15 residues. The germline V gene has CDR1 SGHRS and CDR2 YFSETQ. V lost 2 bases and J 4 bases, leaving 12 bases between the germline ends. The CDR3 region is CASSFRDGNNEKLFF. In DNA, the CDR3 is TGCGCCAGCAGCTTCCGGGACGGAAATAATGAAAAACTGTTTTTT.

This clonotype was found a few times. V gene TRBV12-3 or TRBV12-4 combines with J gene TRBJ1-5; no reliable D call. The CDR3 extends over 14 amino acids. Trimming took 6 bases from V and 0 from J, leaving 9 bases between them. The CDR3 sequence: CASSVTVSNQPQHF. The DNA of the CDR3 is TGTGCCAGCAGCGTAACGGTTAGCAATCAGCCCCAGCATTTT.

Only a few counts were recorded for this clonotype. This rearrangement joins TRBV7-9 to TRBJ1-1, with D possibly matching TRBD1 (5 bases). Germline-derived CDR1 and CDR2 are SEHNR and FQNEAQ (reference sequence). Deletions cut 5 bases from V and 5 bases from J, with 12 bases between. The CDR3 runs to 13 residues. The CDR3 coding sequence is TGTGCCAGCAGCCCTTCCGGGACTACTGAAGCTTTCTTT. It translates to CASSPSGTTEAFF. The full variable domain, completed using reference TRBV7-9 and TRBJ1-1, is DTGVSQNPRHKITKRGQNVTFRCDPISEHNRLYWYRQTLGQGPEFLTYFQNEAQLEKSRLLSDRFSAERPKGSFSTLEIQRTEQGDSAMYLCASSPSGTTEAFFGQGTRLTVV.

This clonotype showed up just a few times. The rearrangement uses TRBV24-1 and TRBJ2-5; TRBD1 aligns across 8 bases. J was trimmed by 5 bases and V by 6 bases; bases with no gene match: 10. CDR3 length equals 15 residues. Germline V lookup: CDR1 KGHDR, CDR2 SFDVKD. Here the CDR3 reads CATSSRQGTGETQYF. The CDR3 DNA is TGTGCCACCAGTTCTCGACAGGGGACGGGGGAGACCCAGTACTTC.

This clonotype has more than one count but fewer than ten. This chain joins TRBV11-2 and TRBJ1-1; no clear D. Trimming removed 1 base at V and 1 base at J, with 28 bases between. The germline gives CDR1 SGHAT, CDR2 FQNNGV. The CDR3 covers 21 residues. For the CDR3, the DNA is TGTGCCAGCAGCTTAGTGGTTTCAGTAGAGTTTGTCCCCCAGTGGAACACTGAAGCTTTCTTT. Translating gives CASSLVVSVEFVPQWNTEAFF.

This clonotype was seen a single time. The chain has TRBV20-1 and TRBJ1-1; a possible D gene is TRBD1 (5 bases). Germline CDR1 and CDR2: DFQATT and SNEGSKA (reference sequence). The CDR3 loop spans 14 amino acids. Trimming took off 1 base at V and 10 bases at J, with 19 bases between the two ends. The CDR3 DNA is TGCAGTGCTAGAGTTAACCCCCCCGGGACGGGAGCTTTCTTT. The encoded protein is CSARVNPPGTGAFF.

The rearrangement links TRBV25-1 to TRBJ2-7; D is unclear. CDR3 length: 12 residues. V was pared by 7 bases and J by 3 bases, with 10 bases between. Germline-derived CDR1 and CDR2 are MGHDK and SYGVNS. The CDR3 nucleotides read TGTGCCAGCACCCGGAGTTTCTACGAGCAGTACGTC. It specifies CASTRSFYEQYV.

The genes are TRBV2 and TRBJ1-2, with D hard to call. CDR3 length: 12 residues. Germline V gives CDR1 SNHLY, CDR2 FYNNEI. V was shortened by 6 bases and J by 1 base, with 6 bases between the two germline ends. This CDR3 reads CASRSVNYGYTF. The CDR3 DNA sequence: TGTGCCAGCAGGTCCGTTAACTATGGCTACACCTTC.

This clonotype was seen a few times. The chain couples TRBV20-1 to TRBJ2-1; 14 bases map to TRBD2. The CDR3 has 17 residues. The V and J ends lost 3 bases and 9 bases, in that order; junction bases with no gene match: 13. Germline V gene lookup returns CDR1 DFQATT and CDR2 SNEGSKA (reference sequence). The CDR3 sequence: CSASGTSGSWFMIEQFF. DNA for the CDR3: TGCAGTGCTAGCGGGACTAGCGGGAGTTGGTTTATGATTGAGCAGTTCTTC.